The subject of this entry is one T cell receptor (beta chain). The data stem from a study of response to subunit inactivated influenza vaccine. The CDR3 has 15 amino acids. Germline values: CDR1 SEHNR, CDR2 FQNEAQ (reference sequence). After removal of 5 bases from V and 4 bases from J, the junction contained 5 bases not matched to a gene. TCRdb passed the RT-PCR reads through MiXCR, listing each CDR3 protein once. Altogether about 570,000 distinct CDR3 sequences are present, 11% being singletons, with the ten largest covering roughly 9.6%. This sample also appeared in a second study, on T cells expressing NK-cell markers. This second study notes: A 5'RACE template switching approach incorporating UMIs was used to make TCR beta cDNA.

The chain employs TRBV7-9 and TRBJ2-3; 11 nucleotides agree with TRBD2. The specimen was PBMCs from blood, collected on the day of vaccination. This TCR was recovered from a man aged 50 to 59 who received an inactivated influenza vaccine. The CDR3 here is CASSTTSGVSDTQYF. The CDR3, as DNA: TGTGCCAGCAGCACGACTAGCGGGGTCTCAGATACGCAGTATTTT.